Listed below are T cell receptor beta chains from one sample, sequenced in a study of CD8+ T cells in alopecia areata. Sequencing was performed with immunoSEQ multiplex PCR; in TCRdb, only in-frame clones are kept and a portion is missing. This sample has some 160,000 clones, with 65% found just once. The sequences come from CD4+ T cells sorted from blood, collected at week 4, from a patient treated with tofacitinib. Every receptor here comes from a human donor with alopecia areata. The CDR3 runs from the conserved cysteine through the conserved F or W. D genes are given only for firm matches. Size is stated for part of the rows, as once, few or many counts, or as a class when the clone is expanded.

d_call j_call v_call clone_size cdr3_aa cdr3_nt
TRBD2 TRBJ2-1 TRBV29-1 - CSVYLLGYGGNEQFF TGCAGCGTTTACCTTCTGGGGTACGGGGGGAATGAGCAGTTCTTC
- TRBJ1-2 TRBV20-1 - CSAQLGDGYTF TGCAGTGCGCAGCTAGGTGATGGCTACACCTTC
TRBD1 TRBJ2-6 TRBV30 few CAWSTGGMMRGANVLTF TGTGCCTGGAGCACAGGGGGCATGATGCGGGGGGCCAACGTCCTGACTTTC
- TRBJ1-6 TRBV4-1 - CASSQGGNSPLHF TGCGCCAGCAGCCAAGGAGGGAATTCACCCCTCCACTTT
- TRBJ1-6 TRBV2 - CASQPGVGSPLHF TGTGCCTCCCAACCAGGGGTAGGGTCACCCCTCCACTTT
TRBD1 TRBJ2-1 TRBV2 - CASSPVLDLTGTTFEQFF TGTGCCAGCAGTCCAGTTCTCGATTTGACAGGGACAACCTTTGAGCAGTTCTTC
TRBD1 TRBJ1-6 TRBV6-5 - CASRNRGNSPLHF TGTGCCAGCAGGAACAGGGGGAATTCACCCCTCCACTTT
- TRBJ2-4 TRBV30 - CAWSVQPDLAKNIQYF TGTGCCTGGAGTGTACAGCCCGATCTAGCCAAAAACATTCAGTACTTC
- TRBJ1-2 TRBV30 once CACTSNYGYTF TGTGCCTGCACGTCTAACTATGGCTACACCTTC
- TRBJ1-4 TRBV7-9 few CASSLGRNEKLFF TGTGCCAGCAGCTTAGGGCGAAATGAAAAACTGTTTTTT
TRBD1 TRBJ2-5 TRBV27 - CASRLQGQSETQYF TGTGCCAGCAGGCTACAGGGGCAGTCGGAGACCCAGTACTTC
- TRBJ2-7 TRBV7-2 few CASTPRLAGAGEQYF TGTGCCAGCACCCCCCGATTGGCGGGGGCTGGCGAGCAGTACTTC
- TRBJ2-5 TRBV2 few CASSEERRGTQYF TGTGCCAGCAGTGAAGAACGTCGGGGGACCCAGTACTTC
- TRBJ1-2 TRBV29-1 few CSVARGNYGYTF TGCAGCGTCGCCAGGGGCAACTATGGCTACACCTTC
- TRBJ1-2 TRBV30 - CAWSVRGTSYTF TGTGCCTGGAGTGTAAGGGGGACTAGCTACACCTTC
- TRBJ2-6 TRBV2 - CASSGGDSASSGANVLTF TGTGCCAGCAGCGGGGGGGACAGCGCCTCCTCTGGGGCCAACGTCCTGACTTTC
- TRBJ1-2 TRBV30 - CAWNDNFELYTF TGTGCCTGGAATGACAATTTTGAACTCTACACCTTC
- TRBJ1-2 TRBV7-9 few CASSLETRGRNYGYTF TGTGCCAGCAGCTTAGAAACGAGGGGAAGGAACTATGGCTACACCTTC
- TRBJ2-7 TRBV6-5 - CASRNGESYEQYF TGTGCCAGCAGGAACGGGGAAAGCTACGAGCAGTACTTC
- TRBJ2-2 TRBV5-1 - CASSLMGTGELFF TGCGCCAGCAGCTTGATGGGTACCGGGGAGCTGTTTTTT